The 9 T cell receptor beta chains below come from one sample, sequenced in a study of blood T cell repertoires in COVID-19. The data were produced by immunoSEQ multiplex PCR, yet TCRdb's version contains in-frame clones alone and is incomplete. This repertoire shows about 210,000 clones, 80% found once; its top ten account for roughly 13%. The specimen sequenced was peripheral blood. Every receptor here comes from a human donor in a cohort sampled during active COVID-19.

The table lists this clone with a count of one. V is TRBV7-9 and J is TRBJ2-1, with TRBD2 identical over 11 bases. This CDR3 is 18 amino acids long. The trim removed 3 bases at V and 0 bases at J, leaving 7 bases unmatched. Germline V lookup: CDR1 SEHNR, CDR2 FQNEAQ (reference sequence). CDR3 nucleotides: TGTGCCAGCAGCTTCGGGACTAGCGGTACAAGCTCCTACAATGAGCAGTTCTTC. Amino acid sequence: CASSFGTSGTSSYNEQFF.

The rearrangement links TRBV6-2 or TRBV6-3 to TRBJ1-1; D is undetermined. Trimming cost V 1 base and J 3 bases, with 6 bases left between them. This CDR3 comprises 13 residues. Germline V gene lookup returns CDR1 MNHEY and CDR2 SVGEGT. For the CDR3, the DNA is TGTGCCAGCAGTTACTACTCTTACACTGAAGCTTTCTTT. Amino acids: CASSYYSYTEAFF.

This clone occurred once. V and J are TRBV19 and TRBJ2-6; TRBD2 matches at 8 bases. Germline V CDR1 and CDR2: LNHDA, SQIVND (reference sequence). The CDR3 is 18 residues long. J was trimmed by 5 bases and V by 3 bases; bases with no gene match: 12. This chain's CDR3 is CASSIGGGAGYRANVLTF. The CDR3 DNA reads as TGTGCCAGTAGTATCGGGGGGGGCGCGGGTTATCGGGCCAACGTCCTGACTTTC. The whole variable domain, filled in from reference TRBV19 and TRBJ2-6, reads DGGITQSPKYLFRKEGQNVTLSCEQNLNHDAMYWYRQDPGQGLRLIYYSQIVNDFQKGDIAEGYSVSREKKESFPLTVTSAQKNPTAFYLCASSIGGGAGYRANVLTFGAGSRLTVL.

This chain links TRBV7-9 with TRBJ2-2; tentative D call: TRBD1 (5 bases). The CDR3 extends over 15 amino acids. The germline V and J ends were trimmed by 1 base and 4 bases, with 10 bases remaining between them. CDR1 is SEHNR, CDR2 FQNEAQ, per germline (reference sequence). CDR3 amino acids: CASSLDTDTTGELFF. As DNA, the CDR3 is TGTGCCAGCAGCTTAGATACGGACACCACCGGGGAGCTGTTTTTT.

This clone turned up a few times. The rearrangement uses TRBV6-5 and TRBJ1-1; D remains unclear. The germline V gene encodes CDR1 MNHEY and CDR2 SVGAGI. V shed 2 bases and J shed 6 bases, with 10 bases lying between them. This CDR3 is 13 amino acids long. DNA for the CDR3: TGTGCCAGCAGTTACAAGTGGAGGGCTGAAGCTTTCTTT. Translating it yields CASSYKWRAEAFF.

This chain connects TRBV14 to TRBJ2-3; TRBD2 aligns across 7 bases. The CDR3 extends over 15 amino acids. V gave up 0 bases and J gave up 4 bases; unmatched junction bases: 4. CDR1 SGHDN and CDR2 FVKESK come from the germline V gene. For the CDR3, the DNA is TGTGCCAGCAGCCAAGATGCGGGAGTCGCAGATACGCAGTATTTT. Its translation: CASSQDAGVADTQYF.

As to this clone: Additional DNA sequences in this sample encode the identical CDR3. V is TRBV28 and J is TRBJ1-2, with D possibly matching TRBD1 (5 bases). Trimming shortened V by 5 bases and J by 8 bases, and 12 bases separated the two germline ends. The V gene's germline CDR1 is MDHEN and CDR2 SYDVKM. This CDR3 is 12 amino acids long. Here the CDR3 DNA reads TGTGCCAGCAGTCTCTCTCAGGGCGGCTACACCTTC. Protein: CASSLSQGGYTF.

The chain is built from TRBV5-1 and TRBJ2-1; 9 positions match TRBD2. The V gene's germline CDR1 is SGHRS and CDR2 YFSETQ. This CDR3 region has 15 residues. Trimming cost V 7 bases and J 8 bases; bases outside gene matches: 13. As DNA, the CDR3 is TGCGCCAGCCGATTAGCGGGAGAGGGTGGGGATGAGCAGTTCTTC. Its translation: CASRLAGEGGDEQFF. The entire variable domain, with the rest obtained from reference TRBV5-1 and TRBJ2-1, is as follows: KAGVTQTPRYLIKTRGQQVTLSCSPISGHRSVSWYQQTPGQGLQFLFEYFSETQRNKGNFPGRFSGRQFSNSRSEMNVSTLELGDSALYLCASRLAGEGGDEQFFGPGTRLTVL.

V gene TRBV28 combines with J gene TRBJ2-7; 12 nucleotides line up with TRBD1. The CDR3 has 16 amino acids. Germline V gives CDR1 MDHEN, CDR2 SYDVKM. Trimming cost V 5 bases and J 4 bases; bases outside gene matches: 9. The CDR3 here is CASSLLPGQGAYEQYF. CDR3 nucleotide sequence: TGTGCCAGCAGTCTTCTCCCGGGACAGGGGGCATACGAGCAGTACTTC.